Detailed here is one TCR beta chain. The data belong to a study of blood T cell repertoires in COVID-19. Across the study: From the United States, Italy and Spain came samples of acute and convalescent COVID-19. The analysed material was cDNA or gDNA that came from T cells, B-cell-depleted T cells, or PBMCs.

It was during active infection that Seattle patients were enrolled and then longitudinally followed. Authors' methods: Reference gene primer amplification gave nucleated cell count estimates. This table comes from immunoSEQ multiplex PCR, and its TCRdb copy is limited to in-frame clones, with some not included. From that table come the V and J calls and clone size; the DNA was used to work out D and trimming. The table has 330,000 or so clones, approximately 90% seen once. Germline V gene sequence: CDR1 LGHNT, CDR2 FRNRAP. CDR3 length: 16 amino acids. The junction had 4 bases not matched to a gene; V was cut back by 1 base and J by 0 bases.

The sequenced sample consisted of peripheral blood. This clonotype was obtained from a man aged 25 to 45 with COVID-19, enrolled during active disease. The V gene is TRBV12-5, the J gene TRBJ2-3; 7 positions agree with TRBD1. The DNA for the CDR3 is TGTGCTAGTGGTTTGGGTACAGGGGAGAGCACAGATACGCAGTATTTT. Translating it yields CASGLGTGESTDTQYF.